A selection of T cell receptor beta chains follows, all from one sample in a study of T cell changes during pregnancy in multiple sclerosis. The data were produced by immunoSEQ multiplex PCR, yet TCRdb's version contains in-frame clones alone and is incomplete. The sample gives tens of thousands of clones, around nine tenths of which show up once; roughly 5% is in the top ten. Sequenced here: CD8+ T cells from peripheral blood mononuclear cells, sampled before pregnancy. The receptors come from a female donor with multiple sclerosis, enrolled in a pregnancy study. The CDR3 runs from the conserved cysteine through the conserved F or W. The D gene is left open where the match is weak. Clone size appears in some rows only: once, few, many, or a class for an expanded clone.

size | J | D | V | CDR3 | DNA
- | TRBJ1-1 | - | TRBV10-3 | CASHRGGTEAFF | TGTGCCTCCCACCGGGGAGGGACTGAAGCTTTCTTT
- | TRBJ2-1 | TRBD2 | TRBV6-5 | CASSYAGDEQFF | TGTGCCAGCAGTTACGCGGGGGATGAGCAGTTCTTC
few | TRBJ2-2 | TRBD1 | TRBV19 | CASSKAFGQGDTGELFF | TGTGCCAGTAGTAAAGCGTTCGGACAGGGGGACACCGGGGAGCTGTTTTTT
- | TRBJ2-5 | TRBD1 | TRBV6-5 | CASSYQGAPQETQYF | TGTGCCAGCAGTTACCAGGGGGCACCCCAAGAGACCCAGTACTTC
- | TRBJ1-2 | - | TRBV27 | CASSSLSGAEGYTF | TGTGCCAGCAGTTCCCTATCAGGGGCCGAAGGCTACACCTTC
- | TRBJ2-5 | - | TRBV7-9 | CASSLGGTQETQYF | TGTGCCAGCAGCTTAGGCGGGACGCAAGAGACCCAGTACTTC
- | TRBJ2-1 | - | TRBV19 | CASSISYNEQFF | TGTGCCAGTAGTATTTCTTACAATGAGCAGTTCTTC
- | TRBJ1-4 | - | TRBV15 | CATSRTGEGSNEKLFF | TGTGCCACCAGCAGAACTGGGGAGGGGTCTAATGAAAAACTGTTTTTT
- | TRBJ2-7 | - | TRBV21-1 | CASSQNRGSTYEQYF | TGTGCCAGCAGCCAAAATAGAGGATCTACCTACGAGCAGTACTTC
- | TRBJ1-4 | - | TRBV11-2 | CASSLSGVREKLFF | TGTGCCAGCAGCTTATCGGGGGTACGGGAAAAACTGTTTTTT
- | TRBJ2-1 | TRBD1 | TRBV9 | CASSASPEGAGTYNEQFF | TGTGCCAGCAGCGCAAGCCCTGAGGGGGCCGGGACCTACAATGAGCAGTTCTTC
- | TRBJ1-2 | TRBD1 | TRBV4-2 | CASSQGRGTVEFNYGYTF | TGTGCCAGCAGCCAAGGAAGGGGGACAGTCGAATTCAACTATGGCTACACCTTC
few | TRBJ1-1 | - | TRBV19 | CASLGGSEAFF | TGTGCCAGCCTCGGGGGGTCCGAAGCTTTCTTT
- | TRBJ1-6 | TRBD1 | TRBV4-1 | CASSQDLGTANSPLHF | TGCGCCAGCAGCCAAGATCTCGGGACAGCAAATTCACCCCTCCACTTT
- | TRBJ2-7 | TRBD2 | TRBV6-6 | CASSPVAGRDEQYF | TGTGCCAGCAGCCCTGTGGCAGGGAGGGACGAGCAGTACTTC
- | TRBJ1-1 | - | TRBV5-1 | CASSQRDTNTEAFF | TGCGCCAGCAGCCAACGGGACACTAACACTGAAGCTTTCTTT
- | TRBJ1-1 | TRBD1 | TRBV4-1 | CASSQGGDRAESNTEAFF | TGCGCCAGCAGCCAAGGGGGGGACAGGGCAGAGTCGAACACTGAAGCTTTCTTT
- | TRBJ2-1 | TRBD2 | TRBV4-1 | CASSGSGGAVNEQFF | TGCGCCAGCAGCGGCAGCGGGGGGGCGGTAAATGAGCAGTTCTTC
- | TRBJ2-7 | - | TRBV11-2 | CASSIGAGNYEQYF | TGTGCCAGCAGCATTGGGGCAGGGAACTACGAGCAGTACTTC
- | TRBJ2-2 | TRBD2 | TRBV6-5 | CASHIAGDDRELFF | TGTGCCAGTCATATAGCGGGAGATGACCGGGAGCTGTTTTTT
once | TRBJ2-3 | - | TRBV5-6 | CASSFSEGGPPDTQYF | TGTGCCAGCAGCTTTTCCGAGGGGGGGCCCCCAGATACGCAGTATTTT
- | TRBJ1-5 | - | TRBV18 | CASSPRREQPQHF | TGTGCCAGCTCACCACGGCGGGAACAGCCCCAGCATTTT
- | TRBJ2-3 | TRBD2 | TRBV29-1 | CSVLAGPPGDTQYF | TGCAGCGTTCTAGCGGGGCCCCCTGGAGATACGCAGTATTTT
- | TRBJ2-7 | - | TRBV7-9 | CASSPQGLEQYF | TGTGCCAGCAGCCCTCAGGGGCTCGAGCAGTACTTC
- | TRBJ2-3 | TRBD1 | TRBV19 | CASGQGTDTQYF | TGTGCCAGTGGACAGGGGACGGATACGCAGTATTTT
- | TRBJ2-7 | - | TRBV14 | CASSQYLSEASYEQYF | TGTGCCAGCAGCCAATACCTTAGCGAGGCCTCCTACGAGCAGTACTTC
- | TRBJ2-7 | TRBD2 | TRBV19 | CASSTWGGRLDEQYF | TGTGCCAGTAGTACCTGGGGAGGGCGCCTGGACGAGCAGTACTTC
- | TRBJ1-5 | - | TRBV6-5 | CASSGALGGGSQHF | TGTGCCAGCAGCGGGGCGCTCGGTGGGGGGTCCCAGCATTTT
- | TRBJ1-5 | - | TRBV30 | CAWMGRGSLIGQPQHF | TGTGCCTGGATGGGCAGGGGATCTTTAATAGGTCAGCCCCAGCATTTT
once | TRBJ1-2 | TRBD1 | TRBV5-5 | CASSFTGTGVLYGYTF | TGTGCCAGCAGCTTCACCGGGACAGGGGTCCTCTATGGCTACACCTTC
- | TRBJ2-7 | TRBD2 | TRBV19 | CASRSGGGIKYF | TGTGCCAGTAGATCGGGGGGAGGGATCAAATACTTC
- | TRBJ1-2 | - | TRBV5-6 | CASSFFGGGYTF | TGTGCCAGCAGCTTCTTCGGGGGGGGCTACACCTTC
- | TRBJ2-5 | - | TRBV9 | CASSTGTETQYF | TGTGCCAGCTCCACCGGTACGGAGACCCAGTACTTC
- | TRBJ2-6 | - | TRBV18 | CASSPPYSGANVLTF | TGTGCCAGCTCACCACCGTATTCGGGGGCCAACGTCCTGACTTTC